Below, one T cell receptor (beta chain) is given with its context. Its antigen remains unidentified. The CDR3 runs 14 residues. Germline V gives CDR1 MNHEY, CDR2 SMNVEV (reference sequence). Trimming took off 5 bases at V and 7 bases at J, with 17 bases between the two ends. The data belong to a study of shared clonotypes between healthy human individuals. The study's findings and limits: Represented diversity (both genetic and exposure-history) was limited by the small number of donors.

Healthy adults negative for HIV, lacking recent acute infections or vaccinations, served as donors. Deep-level running was used for the assay. Original processing methods: There were no quality scores in the junction-only immunoSEQ sequences, so filtering differed. Measured with immunoSEQ multiplex PCR; TCRdb has only the in-frame clones, and not every one. For V, J and clone size, that table is used; D and trimming come from the DNA. The repertoire has roughly 650,000 clones, 97% of them found once; the top ten carry 0.057%. Sequenced material: naive CD4+ T cells sorted from blood. Subset indicated: CD45RA+ positively selected. The rearrangement links TRBV27 to TRBJ2-5, with no clear D. The clonotype comes from a woman in her 30s in good health. The CDR3 here is CASSNTWGEGTQYF. The CDR3 nucleotides are TGTGCCAGCAGTAATACATGGGGTGAAGGGACCCAGTACTTC.